This is a list of T cell receptor beta chains from one sample in a study of cytomegalovirus exposure and HLA in healthy donors. Only in-frame clones appear in the TCRdb table, and some are missing; sequencing was by immunoSEQ multiplex PCR. The table lists 200,000 or so clones, about 77% of them singletons. The sequencing sample was made of PBMCs. The origin of the receptors is a woman aged 25-40 years in good health and CMV-seropositive. Both conserved end residues are part of each CDR3. D genes are given only for firm matches. For some rows the clone size is stated as once, few or many, or as a class when expanded; others skip it.

CDR3nt: TGTGCCATCAGTGGAACTAGCGGGGGGGACCAAGAGACCCAGTACTTC
CDR3aa: CAISGTSGGDQETQYF
j_gene: TRBJ2-5
d_gene: TRBD2
v_gene: TRBV10-3
abundance: NA

CDR3nt: TGTGCTAGTCGCTTTAACGACAAGACCGGGGAGCTGTTTTTT
CDR3aa: CASRFNDKTGELFF
j_gene: TRBJ2-2
d_gene: NA
v_gene: TRBV12-5
abundance: NA

CDR3nt: TGCGCCAGCAGCCATGATGGGGGGGTAACTGAAGCTTTCTTT
CDR3aa: CASSHDGGVTEAFF
j_gene: TRBJ1-1
d_gene: NA
v_gene: TRBV5-1
abundance: NA

CDR3nt: TGTGCCAGCAGTTTATATGCAGGTGAATCCTACGAGCAGTACTTC
CDR3aa: CASSLYAGESYEQYF
j_gene: TRBJ2-7
d_gene: NA
v_gene: TRBV27
abundance: few

CDR3nt: TGTGCTAGTGCCCGAGGCGGAGGTTTCGCCGGGGAGCTGTTTTTT
CDR3aa: CASARGGGFAGELFF
j_gene: TRBJ2-2
d_gene: NA
v_gene: TRBV12-5
abundance: NA

CDR3nt: TGTGCCAGCAGCTTCCAAGAGGGAGGGGAGCTGTTTTTT
CDR3aa: CASSFQEGGELFF
j_gene: TRBJ2-2
d_gene: NA
v_gene: TRBV9
abundance: NA

CDR3nt: TGTGCCAGCAGCTTGGGAGGGACAGGGACCTATAATTCACCCCTCCACTTT
CDR3aa: CASSLGGTGTYNSPLHF
j_gene: TRBJ1-6
d_gene: TRBD1
v_gene: TRBV5-6
abundance: NA

CDR3nt: TGCGCCAGCAGCTTGCAAGGAGCAACTAATGAAAAACTGTTTTTT
CDR3aa: CASSLQGATNEKLFF
j_gene: TRBJ1-4
d_gene: NA
v_gene: TRBV5-1
abundance: NA

CDR3nt: TGTGCCAGTAGTATCGGACAGGGGGGATCTCACAATCAGCCCCAGCATTTT
CDR3aa: CASSIGQGGSHNQPQHF
j_gene: TRBJ1-5
d_gene: TRBD1
v_gene: TRBV19
abundance: NA

CDR3nt: TGCGCCAGCAGCGTGACAGGGGCTTCTAATGAAAAACTGTTTTTT
CDR3aa: CASSVTGASNEKLFF
j_gene: TRBJ1-4
d_gene: TRBD1
v_gene: TRBV5-1
abundance: NA

CDR3nt: TGTGCCAGCAGCATCGAATCCGGGACAGGGGTGTCCGGGGAGCTGTTTTTT
CDR3aa: CASSIESGTGVSGELFF
j_gene: TRBJ2-2
d_gene: TRBD1
v_gene: TRBV6-4
abundance: NA

CDR3nt: TGTGCCAGTAGTAATTACAGGGACCACAATGAGCAGTTCTTC
CDR3aa: CASSNYRDHNEQFF
j_gene: TRBJ2-1
d_gene: NA
v_gene: TRBV19
abundance: NA

CDR3nt: TGTGCCAGCAGCCGAAGACAGTTTCGCGACTATGGCTACACCTTC
CDR3aa: CASSRRQFRDYGYTF
j_gene: TRBJ1-2
d_gene: NA
v_gene: TRBV7-2
abundance: NA

CDR3nt: TGTGCCAGCAGTCTAGGATCCGTTGAGCAGTTCTTC
CDR3aa: CASSLGSVEQFF
j_gene: TRBJ2-1
d_gene: NA
v_gene: TRBV6-1
abundance: few

CDR3nt: TGTGCCAGCATCGGGGGACAGAGCACTGAAGCTTTCTTT
CDR3aa: CASIGGQSTEAFF
j_gene: TRBJ1-1
d_gene: TRBD1
v_gene: TRBV2
abundance: few

CDR3nt: TGTGCCAGCACCTCCCAGGGGGCGACGAACAATCAGCCCCAGCATTTT
CDR3aa: CASTSQGATNNQPQHF
j_gene: TRBJ1-5
d_gene: TRBD1
v_gene: TRBV2
abundance: once

CDR3nt: TGTGCCAGCAGCGCTACTGGGCACTATGGCTACACCTTC
CDR3aa: CASSATGHYGYTF
j_gene: TRBJ1-2
d_gene: NA
v_gene: TRBV9
abundance: NA

CDR3nt: TGTGCCAGCAGTGATTTCGGGGAAAACATTCAGTACTTC
CDR3aa: CASSDFGENIQYF
j_gene: TRBJ2-4
d_gene: NA
v_gene: TRBV25-1
abundance: once

CDR3nt: TGTGCCAGCAGTGAAGTCTGGCCTAGCGGGAGTCTAGGCTCCTACGAGCAGTACTTC
CDR3aa: CASSEVWPSGSLGSYEQYF
j_gene: TRBJ2-7
d_gene: TRBD2
v_gene: TRBV6-1
abundance: NA

CDR3nt: TGCGCCAGCAGCTTGCCCCGTCTAGCGGGGGGGCGGGAAGAGACCCAGTACTTC
CDR3aa: CASSLPRLAGGREETQYF
j_gene: TRBJ2-5
d_gene: TRBD2
v_gene: TRBV5-1
abundance: NA

CDR3nt: TGTGCCAGCAGCCTCGACATTCAGTACTTC
CDR3aa: CASSLDIQYF
j_gene: TRBJ2-4
d_gene: NA
v_gene: TRBV6-6
abundance: NA

CDR3nt: TGTGCCATCAGTGAGGTGAGGGAGGGAGGCTACACCTTC
CDR3aa: CAISEVREGGYTF
j_gene: TRBJ1-2
d_gene: NA
v_gene: TRBV10-3
abundance: few

CDR3nt: TGCAGCGCCGTGGACAGGGCCCATGAAAAACTGTTTTTT
CDR3aa: CSAVDRAHEKLFF
j_gene: TRBJ1-4
d_gene: TRBD1
v_gene: TRBV29-1
abundance: NA

CDR3nt: TGTGCCAGCAGTAGACAGCAAAGCTCCTACAATGAGCAGTTCTTC
CDR3aa: CASSRQQSSYNEQFF
j_gene: TRBJ2-1
d_gene: NA
v_gene: TRBV2
abundance: NA

CDR3nt: TGCGCCAGCAGGCAAATACTAGCGAGAGGAAACATTCAGTACTTC
CDR3aa: CASRQILARGNIQYF
j_gene: TRBJ2-4
d_gene: TRBD2
v_gene: TRBV4-1
abundance: NA

CDR3nt: TGTGCCAGCAGGGCAGGGGCTGAAGCTTTCTTT
CDR3aa: CASRAGAEAFF
j_gene: TRBJ1-1
d_gene: NA
v_gene: TRBV2
abundance: NA

CDR3nt: TGTGCCAGCAGCTTAGCCAGGAATGAGCAGTTCTTC
CDR3aa: CASSLARNEQFF
j_gene: TRBJ2-1
d_gene: NA
v_gene: TRBV7-8
abundance: NA

CDR3nt: TGTGCCAGCAGCTGGGGCGGGGGTGAAGACTATGGCTACACCTTC
CDR3aa: CASSWGGGEDYGYTF
j_gene: TRBJ1-2
d_gene: NA
v_gene: TRBV5-4
abundance: NA

CDR3nt: TGTGCCAGCAGCGACGCGGCGTGGCAGGGTTTCCGCGAAAAACTGTTTTTT
CDR3aa: CASSDAAWQGFREKLFF
j_gene: TRBJ1-4
d_gene: NA
v_gene: TRBV7-9
abundance: NA

CDR3nt: TGTGCCAGCAGCTTGGGGACAGTTGCTGAGACCCAGTACTTC
CDR3aa: CASSLGTVAETQYF
j_gene: TRBJ2-5
d_gene: NA
v_gene: TRBV5-4
abundance: NA

CDR3nt: TGTGCCAGCAGGGGAGGGGGCAATGAGCAGTTCTTC
CDR3aa: CASRGGGNEQFF
j_gene: TRBJ2-1
d_gene: NA
v_gene: TRBV27
abundance: few

CDR3nt: TGTGCCACCCATGGCGACAGGTCCAATGAGCAGTTCTTC
CDR3aa: CATHGDRSNEQFF
j_gene: TRBJ2-1
d_gene: NA
v_gene: TRBV10-3
abundance: NA

CDR3nt: TGTGCCAGCAGTGCCATCGACAGGAGTCAAGAGACCCAGTACTTC
CDR3aa: CASSAIDRSQETQYF
j_gene: TRBJ2-5
d_gene: NA
v_gene: TRBV28
abundance: NA

CDR3nt: TGTGCCATCAATAGCGGGAGGAACTCCTACGAGCAGTACTTC
CDR3aa: CAINSGRNSYEQYF
j_gene: TRBJ2-7
d_gene: TRBD2
v_gene: TRBV2
abundance: NA

CDR3nt: TGTGCCAGCACTGAAGAGGTGAACACTGAAGCTTTCTTT
CDR3aa: CASTEEVNTEAFF
j_gene: TRBJ1-1
d_gene: NA
v_gene: TRBV7-9
abundance: NA

CDR3nt: TGTGCCAGCAGCGTAGGTGGTAGCGGGTTCTTAGGCCAGTACTTC
CDR3aa: CASSVGGSGFLGQYF
j_gene: TRBJ2-5
d_gene: TRBD2
v_gene: TRBV9
abundance: NA

CDR3nt: TGTGCCTGTCGACAGTTCAATCAGCCCCAGCATTTT
CDR3aa: CACRQFNQPQHF
j_gene: TRBJ1-5
d_gene: NA
v_gene: TRBV2
abundance: NA

CDR3nt: TGTGCTAGCAGCCACTGGGGGGGAGTAGAAGAGACCCAGTACTTC
CDR3aa: CASSHWGGVEETQYF
j_gene: TRBJ2-5
d_gene: TRBD2
v_gene: TRBV7-7
abundance: NA

CDR3nt: TGTGCCAGCAGCTTGTGGGGACTAGCGGATGGGAATGAGCAGTTCTTC
CDR3aa: CASSLWGLADGNEQFF
j_gene: TRBJ2-1
d_gene: TRBD2
v_gene: TRBV7-9
abundance: NA

CDR3nt: TGTGCCAGCAGTACTCCAGGGGGCGCGGGAAATGAGCAGTTCTTC
CDR3aa: CASSTPGGAGNEQFF
j_gene: TRBJ2-1
d_gene: TRBD1
v_gene: TRBV6-5
abundance: NA

CDR3nt: TGTGCCGGTAGGACTAGCGGGAGCAATGAGCAGTTCTTC
CDR3aa: CAGRTSGSNEQFF
j_gene: TRBJ2-1
d_gene: TRBD2
v_gene: TRBV28
abundance: NA

CDR3nt: TGTGCCAGCTCACCACCGGGGGGACAGAGCTCTGGAAACACCATATATTTT
CDR3aa: CASSPPGGQSSGNTIYF
j_gene: TRBJ1-3
d_gene: TRBD1
v_gene: TRBV18
abundance: NA

CDR3nt: TGCAGCGTTATAGCGGGAGGGAGTGGAAATGAGCAGTTCTTC
CDR3aa: CSVIAGGSGNEQFF
j_gene: TRBJ2-1
d_gene: TRBD2
v_gene: TRBV29-1
abundance: NA

CDR3nt: TGTGCCACCAGCAGATCCAAGGGGACAGCTAGCACAGATACGCAGTATTTT
CDR3aa: CATSRSKGTASTDTQYF
j_gene: TRBJ2-3
d_gene: TRBD1
v_gene: TRBV15
abundance: few

CDR3nt: TGTGCCAGCAGTGAAGAACACCTCGATGAGCAGTTCTTC
CDR3aa: CASSEEHLDEQFF
j_gene: TRBJ2-1
d_gene: NA
v_gene: TRBV6-1
abundance: once

CDR3nt: TGTGCCAGCAGCTTTCAGGGAACGATGGGCAATGAGCAGTTCTTC
CDR3aa: CASSFQGTMGNEQFF
j_gene: TRBJ2-1
d_gene: NA
v_gene: TRBV7-2
abundance: NA

CDR3nt: TGCGCCAGCAGCCGGTTAACAGGGGCATCGTATGAAAAACTGTTTTTT
CDR3aa: CASSRLTGASYEKLFF
j_gene: TRBJ1-4
d_gene: TRBD1
v_gene: TRBV4-3
abundance: once

CDR3nt: TGTGCCAGCAGTTGGACAGGGGGCTCTGGGGCCAACGTCCTGACTTTC
CDR3aa: CASSWTGGSGANVLTF
j_gene: TRBJ2-6
d_gene: TRBD1
v_gene: TRBV27
abundance: NA

CDR3nt: TGCGCCAGCAGTTACTATTGGACGGCAGGGGCTCAAGAGACCCAGTACTTC
CDR3aa: CASSYYWTAGAQETQYF
j_gene: TRBJ2-5
d_gene: NA
v_gene: TRBV5-1
abundance: NA

CDR3nt: TGCGCCAGCAGTGAGGTATCGAACACTGAAGCTTTCTTT
CDR3aa: CASSEVSNTEAFF
j_gene: TRBJ1-1
d_gene: NA
v_gene: TRBV10-2
abundance: NA

CDR3nt: TGCAGTGCTCTCAGCCAAGAGACCCAGTACTTC
CDR3aa: CSALSQETQYF
j_gene: TRBJ2-5
d_gene: NA
v_gene: TRBV20-1
abundance: NA